This TCR beta chain stems from a study of cytomegalovirus exposure and HLA in healthy donors (dated by TCRdb to the late 2010s). Background for the entire study: According to a later analysis, one platform produced both the approximately 110 validation repertoires and the roughly 640 repertoires of the first cohort. High-throughput TCR immunosequencing, statistical association of individual TCRs with disease status, and machine learning were combined to predict cytomegalovirus infection status. In addition to the first cohort of roughly 700 subjects, a separate validation cohort of approximately 130 different subjects was used. The aim of the study was to test whether cataloging public T cell receptors could identify signatures of past pathogen exposure. Summary of the overall study and its limitations: The study listed 150 to 200 TCR beta chains as associated with cytomegalovirus. The validation cohort had no HLA typing available for a later analysis, so co-occurrence within that cohort was assessed over all 120 or so repertoires. Most TCR sequences were seen in very few donors, while some public TCRs were found in many individuals. A few of the identified cytomegalovirus-associated TCR beta chains were confirmed in vitro to be specific for cytomegalovirus antigens. The authors suggested that the approach could potentially be extended to other disease states and immunological phenotypes. In a later analysis, TCRs clustered in the first cohort were found to also tend to co-occur in the 120 or so validation repertoires, with around 94% of cluster scores above 0. The classifier was reported to diagnose cytomegalovirus status with high specificity and sensitivity in both the original cohort and the validation cohort.

Donors formed part of the validation cohort, which comprised approximately 130 subjects and was distinct from the first cohort of over 500 subjects. Libraries were constructed by the immunoSEQ multiplex PCR assay. As for how the authors treated the data: To diagnose cytomegalovirus status from the catalog of TCR beta chain sequences, a statistical classification framework was built. In TCRdb, the immuneACCESS table is reduced to in-frame sequences with V and J assigned. These tables do not hold every clone; where another copy was compared, an unresolved V gene accounts for under half, and the others remain unexplained. The D gene and trimming were derived from the DNA, and the V and J assignments and clone size from that table. The table for this sample lists 150,000 to 200,000 clones; 89% of them were counted only once. Over 9% of the sample is in the top ten clones. For this chain, trimming is 3 bases at the V end and 5 bases at the J end, and the number of junction bases without a gene match is 4. The germline V gene gives CDR1 as ENHRY and CDR2 as SYGVKD. Counted from cysteine to phenylalanine, this CDR3 has 14 amino acids. The retained sequence is limited to the CDR3, 42 bases, with the frame set at the first base.

The table lists this clone with a few counts. Its binding antigen is unknown. No base quality values were provided; no much bigger clone lies one nucleotide off. The TCR was taken from a woman between 18 and 29 years old in good health and CMV-seropositive. Input material: PBMCs. The sequence is built from TRBV10-3 and TRBJ2-7; 10 middle bases align to TRBD2. CDR3 sequence: CAISDSGTSDEQYF. The bases read TGTGCCATCAGTGACTCCGGGACTAGCGACGAGCAGTACTTC.